This T cell receptor beta chain was captured in a study of shared clonotypes between healthy human individuals. Overall study context: Samples came from a couple of female and a few male donors aged 18 to 49.

Study results and caveats: Large depth notwithstanding, sorted-subset sequencing proved incomplete by rarefaction. Sampling involved blood alone; tissue repertoires likely differ.

Per the original methods: ImmunoSEQ gave junction-only sequences without quality scores, so filtering differed. The table came from immunoSEQ multiplex PCR; TCRdb's copy has only in-frame clones and leaves some out. The V and J calls and clone size were taken over from that table, and D and trimming were inferred from the DNA. The repertoire holds around 2,100,000 clones, with about 95% as singletons. As concerns this clone: The antigen remains unidentified.

Naive CD8 cells comprised CD45RO-negative, CCR7-positively selected cells, excluding terminally differentiated effector memory CD45RA+ cells. This sequence originates from a man between 18 and 29 years old in good health. Sequencing input: naive CD8+ T cells sorted from blood.

CDR3 in DNA: TGTGCCAGCAGCCAACTTACAGGAGCCACTCAGCCCCAGCATTTT. This gives the protein CASSQLTGATQPQHF. V usage is TRBV4-2 and J usage is TRBJ1-5; D may be TRBD1 (5 bases). With 2 bases removed from V and 6 bases from J, the gap between germline ends came to 14 bases. The germline V gene has CDR1 LGHNA and CDR2 YNFKEQ. The CDR3 extends over 15 amino acids.